What follows describes a single T cell receptor (beta chain). Its antigen is as yet unknown. The data originate from a study of PD-1 blockade in classical Hodgkin lymphoma. Findings of the study overall: Although disease activity or prior therapy may be involved, causes of the repertoire differences remain undefined. Newly diagnosed patients had baseline TCR diversity that was reportedly lower than that of healthy donors.

This CDR3 spans 15 amino acids. Trimming removed 0 bases from V and 2 bases from J, with 8 bases in between. Germline CDR1 reads LGHNA; CDR2 reads YSLEER. Noted time point: newly diagnosed, previously untreated cHL patient sample. Magnetic negative selection served to purify CD4+ T cells out of PBMCs that had been thawed. Only in-frame clones appear in the TCRdb table, and some are missing; sequencing was by immunoSEQ multiplex PCR. The table has 20,000 to 25,000 clones, 85% to 95% seen once. Sequencing was done on a sample of CD4+ T cells from blood. The TCR sequence derives from a human donor with classical Hodgkin lymphoma. The chain carries TRBV4-3 and TRBJ2-1, with D unclear. The CDR3 sequence: CASSQDWFTYNEQFF. The CDR3 region has the DNA TGCGCCAGCAGCCAAGATTGGTTCACCTACAATGAGCAGTTCTTC.